This passage covers 13 T cell receptor beta chains from one sample sequenced in a study of response to subunit inactivated influenza vaccine. Each CDR3 protein is one row after TCRdb ran MiXCR on the RT-PCR reads. The repertoire has just over 300,000 distinct CDR3 sequences, around 22% of them found once; the top ten carry 9% to 12%. Material: PBMCs from blood, obtained less than 22 months after vaccination. The receptors shown here come from a man in his fifties or sixties who received an inactivated influenza vaccine.

This clonotype was seen at least ten times. CDR3 amino acids: CAAGDGTGNTIYF. The CDR3 nucleotides are TGTGCCGCAGGTGATGGCACTGGAAACACCATATATTTT. The chain combines TRBV24-1 with TRBJ1-3; no reliable D call. CDR1 is KGHDR and CDR2 is SFDVKD in the germline V gene. The CDR3 totals 13 residues. V was clipped by 12 bases and J by 2 bases, with 13 bases between them.

This clonotype has only a few counts. The chain employs TRBV4-2 and TRBJ1-2, with TRBD1 identical over 9 bases. The CDR3 consists of 17 residues. Losses at the gene ends were 1 base for V and 7 bases for J; bases not matched to a gene: 13. The germline CDR1 and CDR2 sequences are LGHNA and YNFKEQ. The CDR3 spells CASSQAAGQGPLVGYTF. The CDR3 DNA is TGTGCCAGCAGCCAAGCGGCTGGACAGGGGCCGCTAGTTGGCTACACCTTC.

The chain joins TRBV11-2 to TRBJ2-7, with D unresolved. Germline values: CDR1 SGHAT, CDR2 FQNNGV. Trimming left V 2 bases short and J 7 bases short, with 6 bases between. This CDR3 is built from 11 residues. In nucleotides, the CDR3 is TGTGCCAGCAGCTTATACTTTGAGCAGTACTTC. Protein: CASSLYFEQYF.

This clonotype was counted between two and nine times. The V and J genes are TRBV20-1 and TRBJ1-3; D possibly corresponds to TRBD1 (6 bases). Trimming stripped 6 bases from V and 2 bases from J, with 11 bases between. CDR3 length: 13 residues. CDR1 and CDR2 (germline): DFQATT, SNEGSKA (reference sequence). The CDR3 region has the DNA TGCAGTGCGAGGACAGTAGCTGGAAACACCATATATTTT. As protein: CSARTVAGNTIYF.

Ten or more counts support this clonotype. In DNA form, the CDR3 reads TGTGCCAGCAGTGGGCACGGGAACAACTATGGCTACACCTTC. Protein sequence: CASSGHGNNYGYTF. V usage is TRBV27 and J usage is TRBJ1-2; no clear D gene. Trimming stripped 5 bases from V and 2 bases from J, with 12 bases between. CDR1 is MNHEY and CDR2 is SMNVEV in the germline V gene (reference sequence). The CDR3 runs to 14 residues.

In its sample, this clonotype was seen a few times. The chain joins TRBV3-1 to TRBJ2-1, with unresolved D. In germline, CDR1 is LGHDT, CDR2 YNNKEL (reference sequence). V was pared by 1 base and J by 6 bases, with 10 bases between. This CDR3 has 14 residues. As DNA, the CDR3 is TGTGCCAGCAGCCAAGGCGTGGGCCCCAATGAGCAGTTCTTC. Its translation: CASSQGVGPNEQFF.

V is TRBV7-2 and J is TRBJ1-2; no reliable D call. This CDR3 has 12 residues. The V end was cut by 1 base, the J end by 8 bases, with 8 bases between. Germline V gene sequence: CDR1 SGHTA, CDR2 FQGNSA. CDR3: CASSLEVGGYTF. DNA of the CDR3: TGTGCCAGCAGCTTAGAAGTTGGAGGCTACACCTTC.

This clonotype was counted many times. This rearrangement joins TRBV4-3 to TRBJ2-7, with TRBD2 as a possible D gene (6 bases). Between the trimmed V and J ends, which lost 0 bases and 0 bases, there was a span of 15 bases. CDR1 and CDR2 from the germline V gene are LGHNA and YSLEER. CDR3 length: 17 residues. CDR3 bases: TGCGCCAGCAGCCAAGATTACCCGGGGGTGAGCTCCTACGAGCAGTACTTC. This codes for CASSQDYPGVSSYEQYF.

This clonotype occurred a few times. V and J are TRBV27 and TRBJ1-6; D might be TRBD1 (5 bases). This CDR3 contains 13 residues. The germline CDR1 and CDR2 sequences are MNHEY and SMNVEV (reference sequence). V was shortened by 6 bases and J by 13 bases, with 16 bases between the two germline ends. CDR3 sequence (DNA): TGTGCCAGCAGGCGGGACCTCCGTGCCCCCCTCCACTTT. It specifies CASRRDLRAPLHF.

The rearrangement joins TRBV19 to TRBJ2-1; tentatively, D is TRBD2 (5 bases). The CDR3 consists of 14 residues. Germline-derived CDR1 and CDR2 are LNHDA and SQIVND (reference sequence). V was pared by 2 bases and J by 5 bases, with 10 bases between. The CDR3, as DNA: TGTGCCAGTAGTATATGGAGGCAGAACAATGAGCAGTTCTTC. As protein: CASSIWRQNNEQFF.

J is TRBJ2-1 and V is TRBV7-2; 8 bases are shared with TRBD2. The V gene end was trimmed by 2 bases and the J gene end by 4 bases; junction bases not matched to a gene: 4. Germline CDR1 SGHTA, CDR2 FQGNSA. The CDR3 covers 15 residues. CDR3 bases: TGTGCCAGCAGCTTAATGGCGGGGGGTTACAATGAGCAGTTCTTC. Its translation is CASSLMAGGYNEQFF.

The gene calls are TRBV4-2 and TRBJ2-1; no clear D. The V end lost 0 bases, the J end lost 9 bases, and 21 bases lay between the germline ends. The CDR3 length is 17 residues. Germline CDR1 reads LGHNA; CDR2 reads YNFKEQ. The CDR3, as DNA: TGTGCCAGCAGCCAAGATCCCCCGTCCTTGTCCGGCGGTGAGCAGTTCTTC. This translates into CASSQDPPSLSGGEQFF.

This clonotype was counted only a few times. This chain joins TRBV5-1 and TRBJ2-7; 13 positions match TRBD2. CDR1 is SGHRS and CDR2 is YFSETQ in the germline V gene. The CDR3 length is 15 residues. V dropped 7 bases and J dropped 4; count of bases not matched to a gene: 8. The CDR3 here is CASARTSGSSYEQYF. The CDR3 nucleotides are TGCGCCAGCGCCAGGACTAGCGGGAGTTCATACGAGCAGTACTTC.